These 14 T cell receptor beta chains were all obtained from the same sample, sequenced in a study of T cell responses to AZD1222 COVID-19 vaccine. Libraries were prepared by immunoSEQ multiplex PCR; TCRdb keeps only in-frame clonotypes and omits some of them. The table records 130,000 to 150,000 clones, 85% to 95% of them present only once. Specimen: peripheral blood, collected on day 0 of MenACWY control vaccination. Source of these receptors: an adult in good health.

The chain combines TRBV28 with TRBJ2-7, with 7 bases identical to TRBD1. The J segment lost 4 bases and the V segment lost 6 bases, leaving 3 bases of the junction unmatched. The CDR3 is 12 amino acids. Germline CDR1 and CDR2: MDHEN and SYDVKM. CDR3 protein: CASRYRGYEQYF. Here the CDR3 DNA reads TGTGCCAGCAGGTACAGGGGATACGAGCAGTACTTC.

This clone appeared a single time. The chain carries TRBV19 and TRBJ1-4; D might be TRBD1 (5 bases). V was shortened by 8 bases and J by 8 bases, with 18 bases between the two germline ends. The length of the CDR3 is 14 residues. The V gene's germline CDR1 is LNHDA and CDR2 SQIVND (reference sequence). CDR3 residues: CASESRDVGEKLFF. CDR3 in DNA: TGTGCCAGTGAGTCCCGGGACGTGGGGGAAAAACTGTTTTTT.

The chain carries TRBV10-3 and TRBJ2-3; 7 positions agree with TRBD2. Trimming removed 7 bases from V and 2 bases from J; junction bases left unmatched: 6. The germline gives CDR1 ENHRY, CDR2 SYGVKD. The CDR3 is 14 amino acids. This CDR3 is CAIMRERDTDTQYF. The CDR3 DNA reads TGTGCCATCATGCGGGAGAGGGACACAGATACGCAGTATTTT.

The chain recombines TRBV30 with TRBJ2-4, with D possibly TRBD1 on 5 matching bases. Germline V gene lookup returns CDR1 GTSNPN and CDR2 SVGIG (reference sequence). CDR3 length: 14 amino acids. V gave up 0 bases and J gave up 9 bases, with 15 bases separating them. This CDR3 reads CAWSVQARVGIQYF. In nucleotides, the CDR3 is TGTGCCTGGAGTGTACAGGCCCGCGTGGGCATTCAGTACTTC.

The rearrangement joins TRBV6-5 to TRBJ1-2; TRBD1 is a possible D gene (6 bases). This CDR3 has 13 residues. The ends were cut back, 6 bases at V and 2 bases at J, with 10 bases in the middle. Germline CDR1 reads MNHEY; CDR2 reads SVGAGI. The CDR3 DNA sequence: TGTGCCAGCAGAGGAACAGGGAACTATGGCTACACCTTC. This translates into CASRGTGNYGYTF.

This chain joins TRBV19 and TRBJ2-4; no clear D. CDR3 size: 15 residues. V lost 8 bases and J lost 3, with 17 bases in between. The germline gives CDR1 LNHDA, CDR2 SQIVND (reference sequence). The CDR3 nucleotides read TGTGCCAGTCAAGATTCTTACCTAGGCAAAAACATTCAGTACTTC. Residues: CASQDSYLGKNIQYF.

This clone was observed once. The chain recombines TRBV30 with TRBJ1-4, with 7 bases lining up with TRBD1. With V trimmed by 0 bases and J by 8 bases, 9 bases remained unmatched. The CDR3 spans 15 residues. Germline V gives CDR1 GTSNPN, CDR2 SVGIG (reference sequence). The DNA of the CDR3 is TGTGCCTGGAGTGTACAGGGGTTTGGGGAGGAAAAACTGTTTTTT. Encoded protein: CAWSVQGFGEEKLFF. Looking up the rest from reference TRBV30 and TRBJ1-4 gives the full variable domain: SQTIHQWPATLVQPVGSPLSLECTVEGTSNPNLYWYRQAAGRGLQLLFYSVGIGQISSEVPQNLSASRPQDRQFILSSKKLLLSDSGFYLCAWSVQGFGEEKLFFGSGTQLSVL.

This chain connects TRBV9 to TRBJ1-3; maybe TRBD1 (6 bases). CDR3 size: 15 residues. Between the trimmed V and J ends, which lost 0 bases and 3 bases, there was a span of 10 bases. Looked up from germline, CDR1 is SGDLS and CDR2 is YYNGEE. CDR3 DNA sequence: TGTGCCAGCAGCGTAGCGGGGGCGAGTGGAAACACCATATATTTT. It specifies CASSVAGASGNTIYF.

The rearrangement uses TRBV6-5 and TRBJ1-1, with D possibly matching TRBD1 (6 bases). Between the trimmed V and J ends, which lost 4 bases and 0 bases, there was a span of 12 bases. From germline, CDR1 is MNHEY and CDR2 SVGAGI. The CDR3 spans 15 residues. In DNA form, the CDR3 reads TGTGCCAGCAGTTTCGGGACACACATGAACACTGAAGCTTTCTTT. This gives the protein CASSFGTHMNTEAFF.

V is TRBV5-4 and J is TRBJ1-1; the D is unclear. The CDR3 consists of 14 residues. Germline assignment: CDR1 SGHNT and CDR2 YYREEE (reference sequence). The ends were cut back, 0 bases at V and 4 bases at J, with 10 bases in the middle. This CDR3 is CASSLVGSATEAFF. As DNA, the CDR3 is TGTGCCAGCAGCTTGGTTGGCTCGGCCACTGAAGCTTTCTTT.

J is TRBJ1-3 and V is TRBV7-2, with 8 nucleotides matching TRBD1. In germline, CDR1 is SGHTA, CDR2 FQGNSA. Losses at the gene ends were 4 bases for V and 4 bases for J; bases not matched to a gene: 12. The CDR3 extends over 17 amino acids. CDR3 nucleotide sequence: TGTGCCAGCAGCTCAATAAAGTGGACAGGGTCAGGAAACACCATATATTTT. This encodes CASSSIKWTGSGNTIYF.

This clone was recorded once. The chain joins TRBV7-9 to TRBJ1-1, with 7 nucleotides matching TRBD1. Germline CDR1 reads SEHNR; CDR2 reads FQNEAQ (reference sequence). V was pared by 5 bases and J by 0 bases, with 9 bases of the junction left unmatched. The CDR3 spans 16 residues. This chain's CDR3 is CASSPRDRNMNTEAFF. CDR3 nucleotide sequence: TGTGCCAGCAGCCCACGGGACAGAAACATGAACACTGAAGCTTTCTTT.

This chain joins TRBV2 and TRBJ2-7; the D gene is possibly TRBD2 (6 bases). Germline values: CDR1 SNHLY, CDR2 FYNNEI. The CDR3 runs 16 residues. Between the trimmed V and J ends, which lost 8 bases and 0 bases, there was a span of 20 bases. Written as DNA, the CDR3 is TGTGCCAGCGCAGTCACCTTAGCGGAGAGCTCCTACGAGCAGTACTTC. The encoded protein is CASAVTLAESSYEQYF.

This chain links TRBV4-1 with TRBJ2-7; possibly TRBD2 for D (6 bases). The germline V and J ends were trimmed by 2 bases and 3 bases, with 11 bases remaining between them. The CDR3 loop spans 14 amino acids. CDR1 and CDR2 from the germline V gene are MGHRA and YSYEKL. The CDR3 reads CASSQQDGSYEQYF. DNA for the CDR3: TGCGCCAGCAGCCAACAGGACGGGAGCTACGAGCAGTACTTC.